This TCR beta chain emerged from a study of blood T cell repertoires in COVID-19. Study-wide context: Acute-phase and convalescent COVID-19 samples originated in the United States, Italy and Spain. The analysed material was cDNA or gDNA that came from T cells, B-cell-depleted T cells, or PBMCs.

Recruited during active infection, patients (from Seattle) were subsequently followed longitudinally. The CDR3 consists of 15 residues. J gave up 0 bases and V 4 bases, and 2 bases lay outside the gene matches. Germline CDR1 reads SGHVS; CDR2 reads FNYEAQ. Authors' processing steps: Cell counts per sample came from amplifying reference gene primers. Sequencing was performed with immunoSEQ multiplex PCR; in TCRdb, only in-frame clones are kept and a portion is missing. V and J calls and clone size follow that table, whereas D and trimming were derived from the DNA. The sample lists 200,000 or so clones, around four fifths occurring once.

This sequence was found in a man in his sixties with COVID-19, enrolled during active disease. V usage is TRBV7-6 and J usage is TRBJ1-3, with 8 bases identical to TRBD1. Sequences were obtained from peripheral blood. CDR3 sequence (DNA): TGTGCCAGCAGCTCTGGACAGGGCTCTGGAAACACCATATATTTT. It yields the protein CASSSGQGSGNTIYF. Together with reference TRBV7-6 and TRBJ1-3, the CDR3 gives the full variable domain: GAGVSQSPRYKVTKRGQDVALRCDPISGHVSLYWYRQALGQGPEFLTYFNYEAQQDKSGLPNDRFSAERPEGSISTLTIQRTEQRDSAMYRCASSSGQGSGNTIYFGEGSWLTVV.